This is a list of T cell receptor beta chains from one sample in a study of Ad26.COV2.S vaccination and SARS-CoV-2 variants. The assay was immunoSEQ multiplex PCR, and TCRdb's table has in-frame clones only and misses some. The sample has about 370,000 clones, about nine tenths seen once. The source was peripheral blood, collected in a trial of Ad26.COV2.S vaccine versus placebo. The receptors were sampled from a person between 18 and 65 years old who received the Ad26.COV2.S COVID-19 vaccine or a placebo. Each CDR3 is given with its conserved first and last residue. The order of the fields is V gene, D gene, clone size, J gene, CDR3 protein, CDR3 DNA. The D gene is left open where the match is weak. Some rows have no size entry. The others give once, few or many, or a class for an expanded clone.

TRBV20-1	.	few	TRBJ1-4	CSASPPSRLNEKLFF	TGCAGTGCTAGTCCCCCATCGCGACTCAATGAAAAACTGTTTTTT
TRBV29-1	TRBD1	.	TRBJ1-2	CSVQRQGGGYGYTF	TGCAGCGTCCAAAGACAGGGCGGGGGTTATGGCTACACCTTC
TRBV11-2	.	.	TRBJ1-2	CASSLVEYGYTF	TGTGCCAGCAGCTTAGTTGAGTATGGCTACACCTTC
TRBV28	TRBD2	.	TRBJ2-1	CASSTTSGSYNEQFF	TGTGCCAGCAGCACCACTAGCGGGAGTTACAATGAGCAGTTCTTC
TRBV18	.	once	TRBJ2-5	CASSRPGTRGETQYF	TGTGCCAGCTCACGGCCCGGGACCCGGGGAGAGACCCAGTACTTC
TRBV5-1	TRBD2	.	TRBJ2-1	CASSFASGGSYNEQFF	TGCGCCAGCAGCTTCGCGAGCGGGGGGTCCTACAATGAGCAGTTCTTC
TRBV13	.	.	TRBJ2-7	CASGTGSYEQYF	TGTGCCAGCGGGACGGGCAGCTACGAGCAGTACTTC
TRBV5-4	.	.	TRBJ2-5	CASSLGREETQYF	TGTGCCAGCAGCTTGGGCAGGGAGGAGACCCAGTACTTC
TRBV6-5	.	.	TRBJ2-1	CATSKIGEQFF	TGTGCCACCTCAAAGATCGGTGAGCAGTTCTTC
TRBV3-1/TRBV3-2	.	.	TRBJ1-2	CASSQVGGYTF	TGTGCCAGCAGCCAAGTTGGGGGCTACACCTTC
TRBV12-3/TRBV12-4	.	.	TRBJ2-7	CASSRYEGYEQYF	TGTGCCAGCAGTCGCTATGAGGGCTACGAGCAGTACTTC
TRBV7-9	TRBD1	.	TRBJ2-5	CASSHQPGQGQETQYF	TGTGCCAGCAGCCATCAGCCGGGACAGGGCCAAGAGACCCAGTACTTC
TRBV4-2	TRBD1	.	TRBJ1-1	CASTGGPYTEAFF	TGTGCCAGCACAGGGGGCCCGTACACTGAAGCTTTCTTT
TRBV6-5	.	.	TRBJ1-4	CASTRGSNEKLFF	TGTGCCAGCACCAGGGGCTCTAATGAAAAACTGTTTTTT
TRBV5-6	.	.	TRBJ2-3	CASSLVRGVADTQYF	TGTGCCAGCAGCCTAGTAAGGGGAGTGGCAGATACGCAGTATTTT
TRBV5-7	.	.	TRBJ2-7	CASYTRGYSYEQYF	TGTGCCAGCTACACCCGGGGGTACTCCTACGAGCAGTACTTC
TRBV2	.	.	TRBJ1-1	CASTQGGSGTEAFF	TGTGCCAGCACCCAGGGAGGGAGTGGCACTGAAGCTTTCTTT
TRBV28	TRBD1	.	TRBJ1-2	CASSPGQGYGYTF	TGTGCCAGCAGCCCAGGACAGGGATATGGCTACACCTTC
TRBV19	.	.	TRBJ2-1	CASKGGVYNEQFF	TGTGCCAGTAAGGGTGGAGTTTACAATGAGCAGTTCTTC
TRBV29-1	.	.	TRBJ2-5	CSVRGAGQETQYF	TGCAGCGTGAGGGGGGCCGGGCAAGAGACCCAGTACTTC
TRBV27	.	once	TRBJ2-3	CASSAYMGADTQYF	TGTGCCAGCAGTGCCTACATGGGGGCAGATACGCAGTATTTT
TRBV5-1	TRBD2	.	TRBJ2-5	CASSLGEGRETQYF	TGCGCCAGCAGCTTGGGGGAGGGCCGGGAGACCCAGTACTTC
TRBV5-1	.	.	TRBJ2-3	CASSLVTSRTDTQYF	TGCGCCAGCAGCTTGGTCACCTCCCGCACAGATACGCAGTATTTT
TRBV5-5	TRBD1	.	TRBJ1-3	CASSWTGGGNTIYF	TGTGCCAGCAGCTGGACAGGGGGTGGAAACACCATATATTTT
TRBV7-9	TRBD1	once	TRBJ2-1	CASSPGLDRGSYNEQFF	TGTGCCAGCAGCCCGGGGCTGGACAGGGGCTCCTACAATGAGCAGTTCTTC
TRBV12-3/TRBV12-4	.	.	TRBJ2-7	CASSLRGYEQYF	TGTGCCAGCAGTTTGAGGGGGTACGAGCAGTACTTC
TRBV27	TRBD1	.	TRBJ2-7	CASSWLGTGAYEQYF	TGTGCCAGCAGTTGGTTAGGGACAGGGGCCTACGAGCAGTACTTC
TRBV5-5	.	.	TRBJ2-2	CASSLVSGHGELFF	TGTGCCAGCAGCTTGGTGTCGGGGCACGGGGAGCTGTTTTTT
TRBV7-2	.	.	TRBJ2-1	CASSLALADGNEQFF	TGTGCCAGCAGCTTAGCACTAGCAGATGGCAATGAGCAGTTCTTC
TRBV5-1	TRBD1	.	TRBJ1-1	CASSRDRARNTEAFF	TGCGCCAGCAGCCGGGACAGGGCCAGAAACACTGAAGCTTTCTTT
TRBV11-3	TRBD1	.	TRBJ2-3	CASSSGTGGEDTQYF	TGTGCCAGCAGCTCCGGGACAGGGGGCGAAGATACGCAGTATTTT
TRBV13	.	.	TRBJ1-3	CASSLSQSGNTIYF	TGTGCCAGCAGCTTGAGTCAATCTGGAAACACCATATATTTT
TRBV9	.	.	TRBJ2-1	CASSVSLGAYNEQFF	TGTGCCAGCAGCGTATCGCTAGGTGCCTACAATGAGCAGTTCTTC
TRBV12-5	TRBD2	.	TRBJ2-2	CASGLRGGTGELFF	TGTGCTAGTGGTTTGCGGGGGGGCACCGGGGAGCTGTTTTTT
TRBV10-3	.	.	TRBJ2-6	CATTRSGANVLTF	TGTGCCACCACACGCTCTGGGGCCAACGTCCTGACTTTC
TRBV9	.	once	TRBJ2-1	CASSPRLGEKPYNEQFF	TGTGCCAGCAGCCCGCGCCTGGGAGAAAAGCCTTACAATGAGCAGTTCTTC
TRBV25-1	.	.	TRBJ2-4	CASSEEGRNIQYF	TGTGCCAGCAGTGAGGAGGGGAGGAACATTCAGTACTTC
TRBV5-5	.	once	TRBJ1-4	CASSLAATSLNEKLFF	TGTGCCAGCAGCTTGGCCGCGACCTCCCTTAATGAAAAACTGTTTTTT
TRBV4-3	.	once	TRBJ1-1	CASSPQGFSEAFF	TGCGCCAGCAGCCCACAGGGTTTTTCTGAAGCTTTCTTT
TRBV5-1	TRBD2	.	TRBJ2-1	CASSFRLARSYNEQFF	TGCGCCAGCAGCTTCAGACTAGCCCGCTCCTACAATGAGCAGTTCTTC
TRBV3-1/TRBV3-2	TRBD2	.	TRBJ2-3	CASSQDASGRLDTQYF	TGTGCCAGCAGCCAAGACGCTAGCGGGAGGCTGGATACGCAGTATTTT
TRBV11-2	TRBD1	once	TRBJ2-7	CASSAHSGTGANEQYF	TGTGCCAGCAGCGCGCACTCCGGGACAGGCGCCAACGAGCAGTACTTC
TRBV27	.	.	TRBJ1-4	CASSRGGEKLFF	TGTGCCAGCAGCCGCGGGGGGGAAAAACTGTTTTTT
TRBV5-7	.	.	TRBJ2-7	CASSPSPPTGADTYEQYF	TGTGCCAGCAGCCCTTCCCCTCCCACGGGGGCCGACACCTACGAGCAGTACTTC
TRBV5-5	.	.	TRBJ2-5	CASSLSNQETQYF	TGTGCCAGCAGCTTGTCTAACCAAGAGACCCAGTACTTC
TRBV11-3	.	.	TRBJ2-5	CASSLIASETQYF	TGTGCCAGCAGCTTAATAGCTAGCGAGACCCAGTACTTC
TRBV12-3/TRBV12-4	.	.	TRBJ2-7	CASSASGTEEQYF	TGTGCCAGCAGTGCATCCGGGACGGAGGAGCAGTACTTC
TRBV5-1	TRBD1	.	TRBJ2-7	CASSLGQASNEQYF	TGCGCCAGCAGCCTGGGACAGGCCTCTAACGAGCAGTACTTC
TRBV9	.	once	TRBJ2-3	CASSVVYSTDTQYF	TGTGCCAGCAGCGTAGTTTATAGCACAGATACGCAGTATTTT
TRBV10-3	.	.	TRBJ2-1	CAISDPRDKNFHEQFF	TGTGCCATTAGCGATCCGCGGGATAAGAATTTCCATGAGCAGTTCTTC